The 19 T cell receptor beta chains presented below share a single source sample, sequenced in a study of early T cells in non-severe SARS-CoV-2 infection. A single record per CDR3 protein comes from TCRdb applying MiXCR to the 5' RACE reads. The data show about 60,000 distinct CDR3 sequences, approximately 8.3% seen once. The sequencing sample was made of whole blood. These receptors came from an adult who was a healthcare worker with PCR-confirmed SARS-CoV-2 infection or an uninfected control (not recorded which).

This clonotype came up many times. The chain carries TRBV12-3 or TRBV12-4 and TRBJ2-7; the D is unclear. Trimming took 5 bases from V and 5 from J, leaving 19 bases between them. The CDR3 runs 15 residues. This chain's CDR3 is CASSPPSSFPHEQYF. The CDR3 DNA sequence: TGTGCCAGCAGTCCACCTTCCTCTTTCCCCCACGAGCAGTACTTC.

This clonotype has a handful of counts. CDR3 sequence reads: CASRSLSTDTQYF. Here the CDR3 DNA reads TGTGCCAGCAGGAGTTTGAGCACAGATACGCAGTATTTT. This rearrangement joins TRBV6-5 to TRBJ2-3; no reliable D call. Trimming pared 6 bases from V and 0 bases from J, leaving 7 bases between. Germline CDR1 MNHEY, CDR2 SVGAGI. This CDR3 contains 13 residues.

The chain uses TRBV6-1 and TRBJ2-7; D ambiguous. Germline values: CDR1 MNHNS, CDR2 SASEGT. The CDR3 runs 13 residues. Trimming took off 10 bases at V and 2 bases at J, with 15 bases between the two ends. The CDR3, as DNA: TGTGCCACCGCGACTCGCAGCCCCTACGAGCAGTACTTC. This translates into CATATRSPYEQYF.

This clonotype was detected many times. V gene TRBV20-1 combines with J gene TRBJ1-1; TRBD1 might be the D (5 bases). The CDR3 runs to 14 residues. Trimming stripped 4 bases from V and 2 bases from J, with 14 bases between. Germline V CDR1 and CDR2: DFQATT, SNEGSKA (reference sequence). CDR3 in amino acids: CSAKRGSINTEAFF. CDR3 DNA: TGCAGTGCTAAACGGGGCTCAATAAACACTGAAGCTTTCTTT.

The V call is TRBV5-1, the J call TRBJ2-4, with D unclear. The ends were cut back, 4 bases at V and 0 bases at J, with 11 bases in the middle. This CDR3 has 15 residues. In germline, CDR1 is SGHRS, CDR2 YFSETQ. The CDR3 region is CASSPKTLAKNIQYF. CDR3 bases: TGCGCCAGCAGCCCCAAGACATTAGCCAAAAACATTCAGTACTTC.

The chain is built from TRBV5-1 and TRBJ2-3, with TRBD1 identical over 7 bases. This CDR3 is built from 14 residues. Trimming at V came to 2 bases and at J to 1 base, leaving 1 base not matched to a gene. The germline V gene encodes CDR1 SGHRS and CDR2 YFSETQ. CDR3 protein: CASSLGGGTDTQYF. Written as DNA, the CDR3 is TGCGCCAGCAGCTTAGGGGGCGGCACAGATACGCAGTATTTT.

The CDR3 DNA is TGCGCCAGCAGCCCGGGACAAACTCTAGCCAAAAACATTCAGTACTTC. Translation gives CASSPGQTLAKNIQYF. This sequence joins TRBV5-1 and TRBJ2-4, with D maybe TRBD1 (6 bases). The germline V gene has CDR1 SGHRS and CDR2 YFSETQ. The CDR3 contains 16 residues. V was cut by 4 bases and J by 0 bases, with 14 bases left in between.

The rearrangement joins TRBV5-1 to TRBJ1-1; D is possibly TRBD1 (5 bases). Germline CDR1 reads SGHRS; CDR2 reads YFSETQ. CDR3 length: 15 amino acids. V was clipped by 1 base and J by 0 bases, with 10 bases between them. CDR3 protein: CASSLMGDLNTEAFF. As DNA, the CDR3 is TGCGCCAGCAGCTTGATGGGGGACTTGAACACTGAAGCTTTCTTT. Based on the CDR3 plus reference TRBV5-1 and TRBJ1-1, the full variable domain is KAGVTQTPRYLIKTRGQQVTLSCSPISGHRSVSWYQQTPGQGLQFLFEYFSETQRNKGNFPGRFSGRQFSNSRSEMNVSTLELGDSALYLCASSLMGDLNTEAFFGQGTRLTVV.

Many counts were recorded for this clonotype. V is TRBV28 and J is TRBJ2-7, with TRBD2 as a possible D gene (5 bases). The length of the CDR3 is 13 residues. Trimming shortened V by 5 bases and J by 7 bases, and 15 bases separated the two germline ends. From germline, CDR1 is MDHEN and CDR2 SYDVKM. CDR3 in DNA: TGTGCCAGCAGTGTGCCGGGGTTCAGAGAGCAGTACTTC. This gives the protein CASSVPGFREQYF.

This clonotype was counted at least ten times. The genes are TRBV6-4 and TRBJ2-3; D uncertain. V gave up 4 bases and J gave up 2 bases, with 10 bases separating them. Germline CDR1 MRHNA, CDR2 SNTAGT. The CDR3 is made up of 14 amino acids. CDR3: CASSAEPTTDTQYF. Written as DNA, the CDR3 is TGTGCCAGCAGTGCCGAGCCAACCACAGATACGCAGTATTTT.

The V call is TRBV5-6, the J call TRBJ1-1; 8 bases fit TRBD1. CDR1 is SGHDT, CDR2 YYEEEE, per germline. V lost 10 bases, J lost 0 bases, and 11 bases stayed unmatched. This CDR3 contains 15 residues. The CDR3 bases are TGTGCCTGCGGGAGGACAGGGACCCTGAACACTGAAGCTTTCTTT. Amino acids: CACGRTGTLNTEAFF.

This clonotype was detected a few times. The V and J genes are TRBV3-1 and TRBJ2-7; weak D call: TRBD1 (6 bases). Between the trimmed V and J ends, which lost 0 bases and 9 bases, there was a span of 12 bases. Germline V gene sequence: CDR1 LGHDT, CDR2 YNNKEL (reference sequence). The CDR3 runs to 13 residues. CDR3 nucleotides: TGTGCCAGCAGCCAAGAGGTCAGGGGTGCGCAGTACTTC. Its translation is CASSQEVRGAQYF.

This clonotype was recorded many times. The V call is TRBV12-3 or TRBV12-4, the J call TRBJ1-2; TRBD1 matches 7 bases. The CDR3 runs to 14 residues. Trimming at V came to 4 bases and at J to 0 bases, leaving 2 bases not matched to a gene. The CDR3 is CASSSGTANYGYTF. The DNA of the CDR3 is TGTGCCAGCAGTTCCGGGACAGCTAACTATGGCTACACCTTC.

The CDR3 protein is CASSWLGDDTDTQYF. Written as DNA, the CDR3 is TGCGCCAGCAGCTGGTTAGGGGATGACACAGATACGCAGTATTTT. V usage is TRBV5-1 and J usage is TRBJ2-3, with TRBD1 as a possible D gene (5 bases). In germline, CDR1 is SGHRS, CDR2 YFSETQ. Trimming removed 3 bases from V and 2 bases from J, with 13 bases in between. The CDR3 length is 15 residues. Combining the CDR3 with reference TRBV5-1 and TRBJ2-3 gives the whole variable domain KAGVTQTPRYLIKTRGQQVTLSCSPISGHRSVSWYQQTPGQGLQFLFEYFSETQRNKGNFPGRFSGRQFSNSRSEMNVSTLELGDSALYLCASSWLGDDTDTQYFGPGTRLTVL.

CDR3 DNA: TGTGCCAGCAGTGAATTTTTGGCTAGCGGGAGTATGTACAATGAGCAGTTCTTC. Translating gives CASSEFLASGSMYNEQFF. V is TRBV6-1 and J is TRBJ2-1; 10 nucleotides align to TRBD2. This CDR3 has 18 amino acids. V lost 2 bases, J lost 4 bases, and 11 bases stayed unmatched. Germline CDR1 reads MNHNS; CDR2 reads SASEGT.

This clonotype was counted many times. DNA for the CDR3: TGTGCCAGCAGCTTGGGACTAGCGGGAGGTGGGCAGTTCTTC. It yields the protein CASSLGLAGGGQFF. This chain links TRBV5-4 with TRBJ2-1; 13 nucleotides line up with TRBD2. Germline-derived CDR1 and CDR2 are SGHNT and YYREEE (reference sequence). The V segment lost 0 bases and the J segment 12 bases; nucleotides outside the gene matches: 3. This CDR3 region has 14 residues.

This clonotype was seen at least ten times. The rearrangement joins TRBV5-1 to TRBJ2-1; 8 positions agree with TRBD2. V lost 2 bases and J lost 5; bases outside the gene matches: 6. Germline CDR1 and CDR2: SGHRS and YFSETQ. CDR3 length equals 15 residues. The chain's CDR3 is CASSLLAGNDNEQFF. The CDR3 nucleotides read TGCGCCAGCAGCTTATTAGCGGGAAATGACAATGAGCAGTTCTTC.

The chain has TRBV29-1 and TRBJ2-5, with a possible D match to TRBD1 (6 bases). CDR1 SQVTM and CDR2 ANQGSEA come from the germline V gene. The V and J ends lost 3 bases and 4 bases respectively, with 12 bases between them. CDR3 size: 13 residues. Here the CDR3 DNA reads TGCAGCGTTGACCACCAGGGGTTAGAGACCCAGTACTTC. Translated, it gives CSVDHQGLETQYF.

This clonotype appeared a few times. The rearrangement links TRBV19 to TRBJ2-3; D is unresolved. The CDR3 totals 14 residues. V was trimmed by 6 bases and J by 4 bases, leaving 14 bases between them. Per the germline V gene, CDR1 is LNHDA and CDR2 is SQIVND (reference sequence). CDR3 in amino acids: CASRLRSSSDTQYF. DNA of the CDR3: TGTGCCAGTAGATTGCGCAGTTCATCAGATACGCAGTATTTT.